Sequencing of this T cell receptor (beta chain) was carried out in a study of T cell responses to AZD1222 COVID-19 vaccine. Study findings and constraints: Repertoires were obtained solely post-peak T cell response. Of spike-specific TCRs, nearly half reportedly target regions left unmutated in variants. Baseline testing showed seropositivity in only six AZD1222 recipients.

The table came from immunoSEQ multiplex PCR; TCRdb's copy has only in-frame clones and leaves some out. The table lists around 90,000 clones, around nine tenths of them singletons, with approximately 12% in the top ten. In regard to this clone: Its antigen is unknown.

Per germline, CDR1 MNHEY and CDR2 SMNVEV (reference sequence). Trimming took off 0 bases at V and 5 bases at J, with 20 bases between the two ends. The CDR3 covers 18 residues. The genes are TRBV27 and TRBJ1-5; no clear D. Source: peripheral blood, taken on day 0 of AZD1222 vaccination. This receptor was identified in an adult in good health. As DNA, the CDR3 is TGTGCCAGCAGTTTATCCCCACTGTTTGGGAGGCCTGATCAGCCCCAGCATTTT. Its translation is CASSLSPLFGRPDQPQHF.